This entry lists 27 T cell receptor beta chains sequenced from one sample in a study of blood T cells in healthy people across ages. A J-beta primer mix and a sample-barcoded 5' primer were used in a second PCR of roughly 7 to 12 cycles. TCRdb processed the 5' RACE reads anew with MiXCR; each CDR3 protein has one entry. The repertoire has about 770,000 distinct CDR3 sequences, under 45% of them found once; the top ten carry around 18%. Material for sequencing was blood. These receptors originate from a man between 60 and 75 years old in good health.

The chain is built from TRBV18 and TRBJ1-1, with D maybe TRBD1 (5 bases). The CDR3 consists of 16 residues. V shed 2 bases and J shed 0 bases, with 13 bases lying between them. Germline V gene sequence: CDR1 KGHSH, CDR2 LQKENI. The CDR3: CASSPTGTALNTEAFF. CDR3 DNA: TGTGCCAGCTCACCAACCGGGACGGCCTTGAACACTGAAGCTTTCTTT. Full variable domain (outside the CDR3, taken from reference TRBV18 and TRBJ1-1): NAGVMQNPRHLVRRRGQEARLRCSPMKGHSHVYWYRQLPEEGLKFMVYLQKENIIDESGMPKERFSAEFPKEGPSILRIQQVVRGDSAAYFCASSPTGTALNTEAFFGQGTRLTVV.

This clonotype was counted between two and nine times. The chain uses TRBV6-2 or TRBV6-3 and TRBJ2-1; TRBD2 is a possible D gene (6 bases). V was clipped by 7 bases and J by 6 bases, with 19 bases between them. The length of the CDR3 is 15 residues. The germline V gene encodes CDR1 MNHEY and CDR2 SVGEGT. The CDR3 loop is CASIATGVKFNEQFF. Written as DNA, the CDR3 is TGTGCCAGCATCGCCACGGGGGTTAAATTCAATGAGCAGTTCTTC.

This rearrangement joins TRBV20-1 to TRBJ2-5; D gene unclear. Trimming took off 0 bases at V and 7 bases at J, with 18 bases between the two ends. Germline CDR1 reads DFQATT; CDR2 reads SNEGSKA (reference sequence). The CDR3 is 15 amino acids. The CDR3 sequence: CSARDGALTLGTQYF. CDR3 sequence (DNA): TGCAGTGCTAGAGATGGTGCGCTCACGCTTGGGACCCAGTACTTC.

The J gene is TRBJ2-1, the V gene TRBV6-6; 8 bases are shared with TRBD2. The junction had 6 bases not matched to a gene; V was cut back by 2 bases and J by 9 bases. This CDR3 contains 14 residues. The germline V gene has CDR1 MNHNY and CDR2 SVGAGI (reference sequence). The CDR3 DNA follows: TGTGCCAGCAGTTACGATAGCGGGGTTGGTGAGCAGTTCTTC. It translates to CASSYDSGVGEQFF.

V usage is TRBV7-2 and J usage is TRBJ1-5; D gene ambiguous. V was trimmed by 2 bases and J by 5 bases, leaving 10 bases between them. Germline CDR1 reads SGHTA; CDR2 reads FQGNSA. This CDR3 region has 14 residues. CDR3 DNA: TGTGCCAGCAGCTTAATGAGCAGCGATCAGCCCCAGCATTTT. It codes for CASSLMSSDQPQHF.

This chain joins TRBV28 and TRBJ1-2; tentatively, D is TRBD1 (6 bases). This CDR3 contains 13 residues. Trimming shortened V by 6 bases and J by 8 bases, and 16 bases separated the two germline ends. The germline CDR1 and CDR2 sequences are MDHEN and SYDVKM. CDR3 residues: CASRPAGDQGYTF. Written as DNA, the CDR3 is TGTGCCAGCAGACCGGCAGGGGACCAAGGCTACACCTTC.

This clonotype turned up a few times. CDR3 protein: CASSSAGYPQETQYF. The CDR3 nucleotides are TGTGCCAGCAGTTCTGCAGGGTATCCCCAAGAGACCCAGTACTTC. V is TRBV27 and J is TRBJ2-5; TRBD1 is a possible D gene (5 bases). Trimming left V 4 bases short and J 1 base short, with 13 bases between. This CDR3 spans 15 amino acids. Germline CDR1 and CDR2: MNHEY and SMNVEV (reference sequence).

The chain uses TRBV12-5 and TRBJ2-5, with 9 bases aligning to TRBD1. The CDR3 contains 14 residues. The trim removed 9 bases at V and 5 bases at J, leaving 10 bases unmatched. Germline V gene lookup returns CDR1 LGHNT and CDR2 FRNRAP. DNA for the CDR3: TGTGCTAGCTGGGACAGGGTTGCTCTGGAGACCCAGTACTTC. Its translation: CASWDRVALETQYF.

The chain couples TRBV12-3 or TRBV12-4 to TRBJ2-7; 7 nucleotides agree with TRBD2. The J segment lost 4 bases and the V segment lost 6 bases, leaving 12 bases of the junction unmatched. The CDR3 runs to 15 residues. CDR3 region: CASRVGGSGKYEQYF. The CDR3 DNA sequence: TGTGCCAGCAGGGTCGGGGGGTCGGGGAAGTACGAGCAGTACTTC.

This clonotype appeared a few times. The rearrangement uses TRBV7-9 and TRBJ2-7; 9 bases are shared with TRBD2. There are 16 residues in the CDR3. Germline lookup yields CDR1 SEHNR and CDR2 FQNEAQ (reference sequence). V was pared by 5 bases and J by 4 bases, with 12 bases of the junction left unmatched. CDR3 region: CASSGLALAGYYEQYF. The CDR3 bases are TGTGCCAGCAGCGGCCTCGCTCTAGCGGGGTATTACGAGCAGTACTTC.

The chain has TRBV24-1 and TRBJ2-1; D possibly corresponds to TRBD2 (6 bases). The CDR3 extends over 15 amino acids. V was cut by 4 bases and J by 0 bases, with 9 bases left in between. Germline lookup yields CDR1 KGHDR and CDR2 SFDVKD. The DNA of the CDR3 is TGTGCCACCAGTGACGACGGGAGCTCCTACAATGAGCAGTTCTTC. This translates into CATSDDGSSYNEQFF.

This clonotype was picked up a small number of times. The V gene is TRBV3-1, the J gene TRBJ2-7; 10 positions agree with TRBD2. The CDR3 is made up of 14 amino acids. CDR1 and CDR2 (germline): LGHDT, YNNKEL (reference sequence). V shed 4 bases, J shed 4 bases, and the junction held 4 bases outside the gene matches. CDR3 in amino acids: CASSRTSGNYEQYF. In DNA, the CDR3 is TGTGCCAGCAGCCGAACTAGCGGGAATTACGAGCAGTACTTC.

The rearrangement joins TRBV27 to TRBJ1-2, with D possibly matching TRBD1 (5 bases). The length of the CDR3 is 15 residues. Germline V gives CDR1 MNHEY, CDR2 SMNVEV (reference sequence). V gave up 0 bases and J gave up 5 bases, with 13 bases separating them. CDR3 DNA: TGTGCCAGCAGTTTATCCCATCGCGACAGATATGGCTACACCTTC. It encodes CASSLSHRDRYGYTF.

In the case of this clonotype: One end of the junction is discordant with germline, which a read error may explain. This sequence joins TRBV12-3 or TRBV12-4 and TRBJ2-3; D remains ambiguous. The CDR3 consists of 17 residues. CDR3 nucleotides: TGTGCCTGCAGTTTTAGTTCGATTGCATTCGACCCAGATACGCAGTATTTT. It is translated as CACSFSSIAFDPDTQYF.

Details on this clonotype: Germline and junction disagree at one end, which may indicate a read error. The rearrangement uses TRBV20-1 and TRBJ2-1; 8 positions agree with TRBD2. From germline, CDR1 is DFQATT and CDR2 SNEGSKA (reference sequence). CDR3 length equals 19 residues. Here the CDR3 DNA reads TGCAGTGCTAGAGATCTCCTGACTAGCGCAAAGACGGCTTACAAGGAGCAGTTCTTC. Protein product: CSARDLLTSAKTAYKEQFF.

The chain is built from TRBV12-3 or TRBV12-4 and TRBJ2-5, with 12 bases lining up with TRBD2. The DNA end is more similar to TRBJ2-7, so the J call may be wrong. The CDR3 sequence is 13 residues long. This chain's CDR3 is CASTLAGGREQYF. CDR3 coding DNA: TGTGCCAGCACCCTAGCGGGGGGGCGCGAGCAGTACTTC.

The genes are TRBV15 and TRBJ1-1, with a possible D match to TRBD1 (6 bases). V was clipped by 2 bases and J by 5 bases, with 18 bases between them. The CDR3 length is 16 residues. Per the germline V gene, CDR1 is LNHNV and CDR2 is YYDKDF (reference sequence). The CDR3 region has the DNA TGTGCCACCAGCAGATACAGGGATCCACGACAGACTGAAGCTTTCTTT. Residues: CATSRYRDPRQTEAFF.

Details on this clonotype: A clone one base away is much larger, so this may be a read error. CDR3 sequence: CSVVVGTGSNEQFF. The CDR3 DNA is TGCAGCGTTGTTGTAGGGACAGGGAGTAATGAGCAGTTCTTC. The chain recombines TRBV29-1 with TRBJ2-1, with 9 bases fitting TRBD1. The CDR3 covers 14 residues. Germline CDR1 SQVTM, CDR2 ANQGSEA. V was pared by 4 bases and J by 7 bases, with 8 bases of the junction left unmatched.

This rearrangement joins TRBV12-3 or TRBV12-4 to TRBJ2-7; 7 bases agree with TRBD1. This CDR3 has 13 residues. The ends lost 5 bases at V and 10 bases at J; junction bases unmatched: 11. The CDR3 region is CASSVGDRETQYF. In DNA form, the CDR3 reads TGTGCCAGCAGTGTGGGGGACAGAGAGACTCAGTACTTC.

This clonotype was seen more than once but under ten times. The chain carries TRBV5-1 and TRBJ2-3; possible D gene TRBD2, 6 bases. The CDR3 runs 16 residues. V gave up 3 bases and J gave up 7 bases, with 21 bases separating them. CDR1 is SGHRS, CDR2 YFSETQ, per germline. Here the CDR3 DNA reads TGCGCCAGCAGCTCACAAACCGTGGGGGGAAGGAATACGCAGTATTTT. Its translation: CASSSQTVGGRNTQYF. The variable domain in full, with the rest retrieved from reference TRBV5-1 and TRBJ2-3, is KAGVTQTPRYLIKTRGQQVTLSCSPISGHRSVSWYQQTPGQGLQFLFEYFSETQRNKGNFPGRFSGRQFSNSRSEMNVSTLELGDSALYLCASSSQTVGGRNTQYFGPGTRLTVL.

The chain couples TRBV20-1 to TRBJ2-1; no clear D gene. V gave up 7 bases and J gave up 0 bases, with 16 bases separating them. The CDR3 loop spans 15 amino acids. The germline gives CDR1 DFQATT, CDR2 SNEGSKA (reference sequence). Here the CDR3 reads CSVDQRLSSYNEQFF. The DNA for the CDR3 is TGCAGTGTCGATCAAAGGCTCAGCTCCTACAATGAGCAGTTCTTC.

This chain uses TRBV4-1 with TRBJ2-1, with TRBD2 as a possible D gene (7 bases). The CDR3 spans 14 residues. Trimming cost V 0 bases and J 12 bases, with 15 bases left between them. From germline, CDR1 is MGHRA and CDR2 YSYEKL. CDR3 sequence: CASSQEGGLTAQFF. Here the CDR3 DNA reads TGCGCCAGCAGCCAAGAAGGGGGACTAACGGCGCAGTTCTTC.

The rearrangement joins TRBV3-1 to TRBJ2-5; D gene unclear. The J call is uncertain, as TRBJ2-7 better fits the DNA end. The germline gives CDR1 LGHDT, CDR2 YNNKEL (reference sequence). There are 13 residues in the CDR3. The CDR3: CASSQVGKYEQYF. DNA for the CDR3: TGTGCCAGCAGCCAAGTAGGCAAATACGAGCAGTACTTC.

This clonotype has just a few counts. The rearrangement links TRBV7-2 to TRBJ2-1, with TRBD2 matching 7 bases. V dropped 4 bases and J dropped 4; count of bases not matched to a gene: 7. Germline CDR1 SGHTA, CDR2 FQGNSA. CDR3 size: 15 residues. The CDR3 bases are TGTGCCAGCAGCTCTGACTTCGGGGGGTACAATGAGCAGTTCTTC. Translated: CASSSDFGGYNEQFF.

This sequence joins TRBV7-9 and TRBJ1-4, with 7 bases matching TRBD1. J gave up 6 bases and V 1 base, and 5 bases lay outside the gene matches. In germline, CDR1 is SEHNR, CDR2 FQNEAQ (reference sequence). This CDR3 is 15 amino acids long. For the CDR3, the DNA is TGTGCCAGCAGCTTAGTAATGGGGACAGATGAAAAACTGTTTTTT. Translated, it gives CASSLVMGTDEKLFF.

The chain employs TRBV10-3 and TRBJ1-2; D unresolved. The V gene's germline CDR1 is ENHRY and CDR2 SYGVKD. The CDR3 has 11 residues. V was cut by 4 bases and J by 5 bases, with 5 bases left in between. In DNA form, the CDR3 reads TGTGCCATCAGTGCCGGATATGGCTACACCTTC. This gives the protein CAISAGYGYTF.

This clonotype appeared a few times. This chain joins TRBV29-1 and TRBJ1-5, with a tentative D call TRBD1 (6 bases). V gave up 6 bases and J gave up 3 bases, with 12 bases separating them. CDR1 and CDR2 from the germline V gene are SQVTM and ANQGSEA. The CDR3 spans 13 residues. The CDR3 spells CSVRQAANQPQHF. In DNA, the CDR3 is TGCAGCGTCCGACAGGCGGCCAATCAGCCCCAGCATTTT.